This entry concerns a single T cell receptor beta chain. The record originates from a study of T-cell memory formation after mild COVID-19. Using its own MiXCR run on the 5' RACE reads, TCRdb lists one record per CDR3 protein. The sample holds under 450,000 distinct CDR3 sequences, about an eighth seen once. V lost 2 bases to trimming and J lost 8 bases; unmatched junction nucleotides: 3. The CDR3 has 15 residues. Germline V gene data show CDR1 as SGHTA and CDR2 as FQGTGA. Sequencing was done on a sample of PBMCs or a T cell subset sorted from them (not recorded which). The J gene is TRBJ1-6, the V gene TRBV7-3; 10 nucleotides match TRBD1. The receptor was derived from a young man who had mild COVID-19 (a few samples of this study predate the infection). Cell type and time point are not known. The chain's CDR3 is CASSLGQGVDSPLHF. DNA of the CDR3: TGTGCCAGCAGCTTAGGACAGGGGGTCGATTCACCCCTCCACTTT.